This T cell receptor beta chain was identified in a study of siplizumab effects on memory and regulatory T cells. A remark on this clone: Antigen: not known.

Study-wide points: Phenotypic classification as naive or memory proved unattainable for roughly 80-97% of proliferating CD4+ or CD8+ clones. Alloreactive sequences from unstimulated CD4+ memory cells fell significantly with siplizumab. The Treg-derived share of mappable alloreactive CD4+ clones averaged about 68% with siplizumab and 25% to 30% in controls.

Each sample yielded about 1.1 x 10^5 assayed TCR templates. Using immunoSEQ multiplex PCR, the repertoire was profiled, and TCRdb retains in-frame clones only, with some absent. The sample has 100,000 or so clones; about 93% are singletons. The CDR3 covers 14 residues. The J segment lost 4 bases and the V segment lost 5 bases, leaving 8 bases of the junction unmatched. Germline V lookup: CDR1 LNHDA, CDR2 SQIVND (reference sequence). V gene TRBV19 combines with J gene TRBJ2-7; TRBD1 aligns across 7 bases. The clonotype was recovered from a human donor in good health. The sequencing input was CD4+ T cells sorted from blood. CDR3 sequence (DNA): TGTGCCAGTAGTTCCGACAGGGTTCGGTACGAGCAGTACTTC. Encoded protein: CASSSDRVRYEQYF.